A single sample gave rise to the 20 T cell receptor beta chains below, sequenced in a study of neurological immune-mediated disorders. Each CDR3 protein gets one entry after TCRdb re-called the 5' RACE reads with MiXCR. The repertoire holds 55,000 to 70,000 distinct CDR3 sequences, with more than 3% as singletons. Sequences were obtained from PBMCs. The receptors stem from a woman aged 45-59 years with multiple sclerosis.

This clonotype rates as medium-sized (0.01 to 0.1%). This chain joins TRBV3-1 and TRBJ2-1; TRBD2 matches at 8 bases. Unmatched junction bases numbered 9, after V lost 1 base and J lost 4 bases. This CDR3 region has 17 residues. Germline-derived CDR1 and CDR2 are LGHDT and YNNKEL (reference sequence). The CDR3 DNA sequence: TGTGCCAGCAGCCAAGTGGACGGGGGGGCGCATTACAATGAGCAGTTCTTC. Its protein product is CASSQVDGGAHYNEQFF.

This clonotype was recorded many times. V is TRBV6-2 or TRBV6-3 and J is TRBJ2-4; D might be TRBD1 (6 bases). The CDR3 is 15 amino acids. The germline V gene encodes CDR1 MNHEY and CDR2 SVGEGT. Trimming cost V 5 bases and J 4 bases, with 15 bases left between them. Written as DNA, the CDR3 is TGTGCCAGCAGTGGGACACCAAAGGGGAAAAACATTCAGTACTTC. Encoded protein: CASSGTPKGKNIQYF.

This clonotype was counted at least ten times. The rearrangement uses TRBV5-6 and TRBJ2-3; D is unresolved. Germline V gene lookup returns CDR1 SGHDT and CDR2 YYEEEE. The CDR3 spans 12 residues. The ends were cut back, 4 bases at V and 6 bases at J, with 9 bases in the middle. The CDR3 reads CASSLRPDTQYF. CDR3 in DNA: TGTGCCAGCAGCCTACGACCTGATACGCAGTATTTT.

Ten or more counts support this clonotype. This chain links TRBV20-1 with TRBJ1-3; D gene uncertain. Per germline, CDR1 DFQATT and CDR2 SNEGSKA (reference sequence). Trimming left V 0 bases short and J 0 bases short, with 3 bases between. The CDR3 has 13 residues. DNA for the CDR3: TGCAGTGCTAGAGATCCCTCTGGAAACACCATATATTTT. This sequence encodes CSARDPSGNTIYF.

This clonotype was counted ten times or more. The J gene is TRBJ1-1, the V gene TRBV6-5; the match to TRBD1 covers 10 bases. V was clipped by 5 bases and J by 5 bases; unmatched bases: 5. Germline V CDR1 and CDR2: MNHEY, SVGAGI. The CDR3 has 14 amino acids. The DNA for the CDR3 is TGTGCCAGCAGTAATGACAGGGGGCCAACTGAAGCTTTCTTT. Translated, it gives CASSNDRGPTEAFF.

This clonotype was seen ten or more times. In nucleotides, the CDR3 is TGCGCCAGCAGCATCCGGGACGGAAGCACAGATACGCAGTATTTT. Protein: CASSIRDGSTDTQYF. The chain uses TRBV5-1 and TRBJ2-3; D tentatively reads TRBD1 or TRBD2 (5 bases each). Germline V gene sequence: CDR1 SGHRS, CDR2 YFSETQ. The CDR3 loop spans 15 amino acids. Between the trimmed V and J ends, which lost 4 bases and 0 bases, there was a span of 12 bases.

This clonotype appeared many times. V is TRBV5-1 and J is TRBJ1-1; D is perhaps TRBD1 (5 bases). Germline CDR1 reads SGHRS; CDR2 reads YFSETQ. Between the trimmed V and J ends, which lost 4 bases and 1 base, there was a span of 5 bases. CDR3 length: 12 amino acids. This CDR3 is CASSTGNTEAFF. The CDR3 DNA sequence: TGCGCCAGCAGCACAGGGAACACTGAAGCTTTCTTT.

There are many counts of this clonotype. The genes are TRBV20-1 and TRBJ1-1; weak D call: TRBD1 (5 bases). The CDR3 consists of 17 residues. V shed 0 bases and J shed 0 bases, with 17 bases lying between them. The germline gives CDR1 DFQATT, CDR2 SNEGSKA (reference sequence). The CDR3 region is CSARDVRFGGMNTEAFF. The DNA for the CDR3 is TGCAGTGCTAGAGATGTCCGGTTCGGGGGAATGAACACTGAAGCTTTCTTT.

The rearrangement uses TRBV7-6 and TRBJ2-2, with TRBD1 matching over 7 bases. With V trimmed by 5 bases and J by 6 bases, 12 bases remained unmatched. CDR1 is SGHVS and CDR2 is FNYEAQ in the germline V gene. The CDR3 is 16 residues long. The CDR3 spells CASSIRQGTGSGELFF. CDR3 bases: TGTGCCAGCAGCATAAGACAGGGTACGGGGTCCGGGGAGCTGTTTTTT. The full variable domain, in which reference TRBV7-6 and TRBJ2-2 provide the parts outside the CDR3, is GAGVSQSPRYKVTKRGQDVALRCDPISGHVSLYWYRQALGQGPEFLTYFNYEAQQDKSGLPNDRFSAERPEGSISTLTIQRTEQRDSAMYRCASSIRQGTGSGELFFGEGSRLTVL.

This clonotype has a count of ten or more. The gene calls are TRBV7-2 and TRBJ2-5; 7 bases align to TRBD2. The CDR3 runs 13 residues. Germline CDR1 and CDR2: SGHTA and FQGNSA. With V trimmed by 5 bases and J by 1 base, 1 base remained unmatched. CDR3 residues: CASSRTSQETQYF. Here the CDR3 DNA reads TGTGCCAGCAGCCGGACTAGCCAAGAGACCCAGTACTTC.

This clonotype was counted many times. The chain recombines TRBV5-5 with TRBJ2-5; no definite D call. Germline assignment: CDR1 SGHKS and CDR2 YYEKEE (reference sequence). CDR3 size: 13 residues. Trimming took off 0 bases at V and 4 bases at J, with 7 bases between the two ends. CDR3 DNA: TGTGCCAGCAGCTTGGGGGCCCCAGAGACCCAGTACTTC. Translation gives CASSLGAPETQYF.

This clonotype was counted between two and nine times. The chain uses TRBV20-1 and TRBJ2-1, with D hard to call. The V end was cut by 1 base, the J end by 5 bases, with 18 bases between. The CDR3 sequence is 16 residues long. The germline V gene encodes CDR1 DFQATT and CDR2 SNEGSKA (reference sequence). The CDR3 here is CSARVGIWSLNNEQFF. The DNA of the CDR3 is TGCAGTGCTAGAGTAGGTATTTGGAGTCTAAACAATGAGCAGTTCTTC.

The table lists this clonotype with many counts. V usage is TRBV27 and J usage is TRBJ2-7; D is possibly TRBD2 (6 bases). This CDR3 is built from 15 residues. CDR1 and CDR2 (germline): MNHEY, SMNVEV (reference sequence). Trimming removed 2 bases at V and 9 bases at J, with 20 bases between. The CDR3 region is CASSLETGATTRQYF. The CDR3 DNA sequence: TGTGCCAGCAGTTTAGAAACGGGAGCAACGACTCGGCAGTACTTC.

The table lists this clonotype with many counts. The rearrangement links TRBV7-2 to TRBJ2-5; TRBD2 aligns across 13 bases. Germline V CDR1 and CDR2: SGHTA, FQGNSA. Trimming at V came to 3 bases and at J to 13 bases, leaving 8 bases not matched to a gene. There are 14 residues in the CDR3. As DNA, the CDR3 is TGTGCCAGCAGCTTGGGACTAGCGGGAAGTCCCTTGTACTTC. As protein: CASSLGLAGSPLYF.

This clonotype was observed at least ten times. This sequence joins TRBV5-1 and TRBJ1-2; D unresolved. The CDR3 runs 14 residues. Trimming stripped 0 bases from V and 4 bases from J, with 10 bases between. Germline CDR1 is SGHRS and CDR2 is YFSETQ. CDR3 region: CASSLAIGIYGYTF. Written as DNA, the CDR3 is TGCGCCAGCAGCTTGGCCATCGGGATCTATGGCTACACCTTC.

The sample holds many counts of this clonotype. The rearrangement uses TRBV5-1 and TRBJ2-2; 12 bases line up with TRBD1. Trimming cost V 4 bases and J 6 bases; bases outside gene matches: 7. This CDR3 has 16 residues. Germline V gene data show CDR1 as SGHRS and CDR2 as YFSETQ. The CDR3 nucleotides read TGCGCCAGCAGCCGAAGTGGGACAGGGGGCGCCGGGGAGCTGTTTTTT. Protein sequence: CASSRSGTGGAGELFF.

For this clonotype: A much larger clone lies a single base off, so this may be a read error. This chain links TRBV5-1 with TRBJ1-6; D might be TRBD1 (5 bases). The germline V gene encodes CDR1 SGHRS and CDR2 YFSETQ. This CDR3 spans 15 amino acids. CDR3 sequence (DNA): TGCGCCAGCAGCCGGTCTACAGGAACAAATTCACCCCTCAACTTT. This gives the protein CASSRSTGTNSPLNF.

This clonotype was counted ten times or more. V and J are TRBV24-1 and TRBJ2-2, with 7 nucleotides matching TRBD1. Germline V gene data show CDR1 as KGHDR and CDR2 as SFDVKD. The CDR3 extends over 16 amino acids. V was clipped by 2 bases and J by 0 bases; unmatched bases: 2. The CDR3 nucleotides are TGTGCCACCAGTGATTGGGACAGCGCGAACACCGGGGAGCTGTTTTTT. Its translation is CATSDWDSANTGELFF.

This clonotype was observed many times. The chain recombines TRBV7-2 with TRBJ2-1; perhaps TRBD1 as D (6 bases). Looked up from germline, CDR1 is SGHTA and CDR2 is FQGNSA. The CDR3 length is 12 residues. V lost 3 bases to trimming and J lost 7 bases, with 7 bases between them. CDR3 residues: CASSFRGNEQFF. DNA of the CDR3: TGTGCCAGCAGCTTTAGGGGGAATGAGCAGTTCTTC.

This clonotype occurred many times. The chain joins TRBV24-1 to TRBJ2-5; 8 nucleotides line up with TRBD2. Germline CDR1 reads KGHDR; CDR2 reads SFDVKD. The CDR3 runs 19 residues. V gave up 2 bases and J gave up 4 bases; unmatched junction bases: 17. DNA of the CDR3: TGTGCCACCAGTGATTCCAGCCCCAGCACGGGAGGGGGGGGAGAGACCCAGTACTTC. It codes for CATSDSSPSTGGGGETQYF.